These 10 T cell receptor beta chains originate from one sample sequenced in a study of tumor and adjacent non-tumor tissue in lung cancer (dated by TCRdb to the late 2010s). RNA was isolated from bulk unsorted tissue, and RNA quality was assessed with a NanoDrop ND-1000 and an Agilent 2100. Library method: multiplex PCR. The sample was run on an Illumina HiSeq 2500. Following protocols modified from ARM-PCR, the researchers constructed TCRbeta libraries through three rounds of nested PCR with primers (Table S4). TCRdb reprocessing: public reads trimmed at Q25 with fastp, clones called with MiXCR, in-frame beta chains kept. One record per CDR3 amino acid sequence lists the most common genes and DNA. This sample lists 71,000 or so distinct CDR3 sequences; roughly 76% were detected once. Jointly, the top ten make up less than 15% of the sample. Sequenced input: lung tumor tissue. These receptors were obtained from a woman aged 45-65 years with non-small cell lung cancer.

Points on this clonotype: This CDR3 fails to terminate in the conserved phenylalanine or tryptophan, so it likely reflects a read error. V usage is TRBV20-1 and J usage is TRBJ2-7; D uncertain. The CDR3 contains 14 residues. In germline, CDR1 is DFQATT, CDR2 SNEGSKA (reference sequence). CDR3 loop: CSARDVGSSYEQYL. The CDR3 DNA follows: TGCAGTGCTAGAGATGTCGGTAGCTCCTATGAGCAGTACCTC.

As for this clonotype: This may come from a read error, since a much larger clone is one base off. V usage is TRBV20-1 and J usage is TRBJ2-2; D is perhaps TRBD2 (5 bases). The CDR3 covers 12 residues. The V gene's germline CDR1 is DFQATT and CDR2 SNEGSKA (reference sequence). The CDR3 loop reads CNARGNAGKLFF. CDR3 coding DNA: TGCAATGCTAGAGGAAATGCCGGGAAGCTGTTTTTT.

This clonotype came up once. V is TRBV6-6 and J is TRBJ2-1, with 10 bases identical to TRBD2. This CDR3 spans 15 amino acids. Per germline, CDR1 MNHNY and CDR2 SVGAGI (reference sequence). CDR3 in amino acids: CTSSYASGSDNEQFF. Written as DNA, the CDR3 is TGTACAAGCAGTTACGCTAGCGGGAGTGACAATGAGCAGTTCTTC.

The chain employs TRBV29-1 and TRBJ1-4, with D tentatively TRBD1 (6 bases). Germline CDR1 SQVTM, CDR2 ANQGSEA. CDR3 size: 13 residues. V was pared by 2 bases and J by 8 bases, with 12 bases between. DNA for the CDR3: TGCAGCGTTGAACCTACAGGGAAAGAAAAACTGTTTTTT. This encodes CSVEPTGKEKLFF.

CDR3 nucleotides: TGTGCCAGCAACTTCTCTGGCGCAGAGACCCAGTACTTC. Translating gives CASNFSGAETQYF. The genes are TRBV11-2 and TRBJ2-5; D unresolved. CDR3 length: 13 residues. Trimming removed 7 bases at V and 4 bases at J, with 13 bases between. Germline CDR1 and CDR2: SGHAT and FQNNGV.

Turning to this clonotype: This clone may be a read error of a much larger clone one base away. The J gene is TRBJ2-3, the V gene TRBV28, with D perhaps matching TRBD1 (6 bases). Germline lookup yields CDR1 MDHEN and CDR2 SYDVKM. CDR3 length equals 14 residues. The DNA of the CDR3 is TGTGCCAGCACCACAGGGAGCAGCATAGATACGCAGTATTTT. Its translation is CASTTGSSIDTQYF.

Worth noting for this clonotype: Its ends do not fully match the called genes, so a read error is possible. CDR3 amino acids: CVSSLDTGEGTEALF. CDR3 DNA sequence: TGTGTCAGCAGCTTAGATACCGGGGAGGGCACTGAAGCCCTCTTT. The chain has TRBV11-1 and TRBJ1-1, with D unclear. Germline-derived CDR1 and CDR2 are SGHAT and FQDESV (reference sequence). This CDR3 is 15 amino acids long.

Concerning this clonotype itself: A read error may produce the germline difference seen at one junction end. The chain has TRBV5-5 and TRBJ1-1; 8 bases are a match to TRBD1. The CDR3 has 13 amino acids. Germline V CDR1 and CDR2: SGHKS, YYEKEE (reference sequence). CDR3 residues: CASRFQGATEASF. The CDR3 DNA sequence: TGTGCCAGCAGGTTTCAGGGGGCGACTGAAGCTTCCTTT. The full variable domain, with the rest looked up from reference TRBV5-5 and TRBJ1-1, is DAGVTQSPTHLIKTRGQQVTLRCSPISGHKSVSWYQQVLGQGPQFIFQYYEKEERGRGNFPDRFSARQFPNYSSELNVNALLLGDSALYLCASRFQGATEASFGQGTRLTVV.

Note on this clonotype: Germline and junction disagree at one end, which may indicate a read error. V is TRBV20-1 and J is TRBJ2-7, with D tentatively TRBD1 (5 bases). The germline V gene encodes CDR1 DFQATT and CDR2 SNEGSKA (reference sequence). This CDR3 is built from 12 residues. The CDR3 is CNASYRTAKQYF. The DNA for the CDR3 is TGCAATGCTTCCTACAGGACCGCCAAGCAGTACTTC.

This clonotype appeared many times. The chain employs TRBV12-3 or TRBV12-4 and TRBJ2-3, with TRBD1 identical over 7 bases. The CDR3 runs 15 residues. Losses at the gene ends were 6 bases for V and 2 bases for J; bases not matched to a gene: 8. The CDR3 sequence is CASSPIQGFTDTQYF. CDR3 sequence (DNA): TGTGCCAGCAGCCCAATACAGGGGTTCACAGATACGCAGTATTTT.